The source of this TCR beta chain is a study of identical twins. The table lists this clonotype with a few counts. Only healthy Caucasians were included as donors. TCRdb re-derived calls from the 5' RACE reads in MiXCR, one entry per CDR3 protein. The data show 500,000 to 650,000 distinct CDR3 sequences, with about 7% seen just once and 1.5% to 2% held by the top ten. The same data also contributed to another study, on yellow fever vaccine responses in identical twins.

The material sequenced was PBMCs. This receptor was obtained from a woman aged 18 to 35 in good health.

The CDR3 nucleotides are TGCGCCAGCAGCTTGTCGGGACAGGGGGGCACAGATACGCAGTATTTT. This encodes CASSLSGQGGTDTQYF. The chain employs TRBV5-1 and TRBJ2-3; 11 bases agree with TRBD1. Per the germline V gene, CDR1 is SGHRS and CDR2 is YFSETQ. V trimming: 1 base; J trimming: 1 base; junction bases outside the gene matches: 2. The CDR3 spans 16 residues.